The rows below give T cell receptor beta chains drawn from one sample of a study of cytomegalovirus exposure and HLA in healthy donors. Some clones are missing from TCRdb's copy, which holds only in-frame ones; the method was immunoSEQ multiplex PCR. This sample has fewer than 200,000 clones, with 71% found just once. The sequenced sample consisted of PBMCs. These receptors originate from a girl between 10 and 17 years old in good health and CMV-seronegative. Each CDR3 is given with its conserved first and last residue. D genes are given only for firm matches.

v_gene	j_gene	d_gene	CDR3aa
TRBV4-1	TRBJ2-3	TRBD2	CASRQLAGFSAQYF
TRBV5-4	TRBJ2-1	TRBD1	CASSSGGPSYNEQFF
TRBV7-2	TRBJ2-5	TRBD2	CASSSAGGQETQYF
TRBV4-1	TRBJ1-2	TRBD1	CASSLGGQGAGGYTF
TRBV4-1	TRBJ2-5	TRBD2	CASSGRGASRQETQYF
TRBV9	TRBJ2-5	NA	CASSDLGGTRETQYF
TRBV5-1	TRBJ1-5	NA	CASSFGSNQPQHF
TRBV27	TRBJ1-1	NA	CASSRTHTEAFF
TRBV6-5	TRBJ1-5	NA	CASAERVSGNQPQHF
TRBV7-8	TRBJ1-1	NA	CASSLVRDIFYPSTEAFF
TRBV27	TRBJ2-1	TRBD2	CASSLSETGGGAYNEQFF
TRBV5-4	TRBJ2-3	NA	CASSRDSPDTQYF
TRBV6-5	TRBJ1-6	NA	CASSPPPGGNSPLHF
TRBV18	TRBJ1-2	NA	CASSQEGIRGYTF
TRBV5-1	TRBJ2-4	TRBD1	CASSSSGGKNIQYF
TRBV9	TRBJ1-2	NA	CASSVAGVQGYTF
TRBV11-2	TRBJ1-1	NA	CASSLESGAEAFF
TRBV7-9	TRBJ1-2	NA	CASSSGEGTNYGYTF
TRBV6-5	TRBJ1-2	NA	CASSSPGAANYGYTF
TRBV6-1	TRBJ1-2	TRBD1	CASSEAVDRNYGYTF
TRBV15	TRBJ1-1	NA	CATSRATVPEAFF
TRBV4-1	TRBJ2-3	NA	CASSQGALMSDTQYF
TRBV7-6	TRBJ2-3	TRBD2	CASSSAGGTTDTQYF